This T cell receptor (beta chain) was sequenced during a study of shared clonotypes between healthy human individuals. Negatively enriched CD4+ T cells were divided by CD45RA into naive and memory. This clone was counted once. Its antigen is not identified. Execution of the assay was at deep level. This table comes from immunoSEQ multiplex PCR, and its TCRdb copy is limited to in-frame clones, with some not included. The sample lists around 2.3 million clones, 95% occurring once. Broader study findings: Represented diversity, genetic and exposure-history alike, was limited by few donors.

V lost 5 bases and J lost 1, with 11 bases in between. The germline V gene has CDR1 SEHNR and CDR2 FQNEAQ (reference sequence). The CDR3 consists of 14 residues. The chain links TRBV7-9 to TRBJ1-1; the D is unclear. The TCR sequence derives from a man younger than 35 in good health. What was sequenced was naive CD4+ T cells sorted from blood. The subset here: CD45RA+ positively selected. For the CDR3, the DNA is TGTGCCAGCAGCGTCGGCACAACGAACACTGAAGCTTTCTTT. This encodes CASSVGTTNTEAFF.